These 8 T cell receptor beta chains originate from one sample sequenced in a study of shared clonotypes between healthy human individuals. Produced via immunoSEQ multiplex PCR; TCRdb's table is partial and in-frame only. The sample yields 100,000 or so clones, under 70% seen once. Material for sequencing was memory CD8+ T cells sorted from blood. The sample's subset: CD45RO+ cells pooled with CCR7-negative TemRA cells. Receptors originate from a young woman in good health.

The rearrangement joins TRBV14 to TRBJ2-7; D ambiguous. The CDR3 runs to 16 residues. Germline V gives CDR1 SGHDN, CDR2 FVKESK. V gave up 0 bases and J gave up 4 bases, with 16 bases separating them. The CDR3, as DNA: TGTGCCAGCAGCCAAGATTATTTTGGAGCTGGGTACGAGCAGTACTTC. Encoded protein: CASSQDYFGAGYEQYF.

The rearrangement uses TRBV10-3 and TRBJ2-7; the match to TRBD2 covers 8 bases. There are 15 residues in the CDR3. In germline, CDR1 is ENHRY, CDR2 SYGVKD. V dropped 3 bases and J dropped 4; count of bases not matched to a gene: 8. This chain's CDR3 is CAISEGPGLGYEQYF. The CDR3 nucleotides are TGTGCCATCAGTGAAGGACCGGGACTAGGGTACGAGCAGTACTTC.

The V and J genes are TRBV28 and TRBJ1-2; D gene unclear. This CDR3 has 14 residues. Germline V CDR1 and CDR2: MDHEN, SYDVKM. The V end was cut by 3 bases, the J end by 6 bases, with 14 bases between. For the CDR3, the DNA is TGTGCCAGCAGTTTGAAATCTGAAGGGAATGGCTACACCTTC. Amino acid sequence: CASSLKSEGNGYTF.

The chain employs TRBV7-9 and TRBJ2-2, with TRBD2 as a possible D gene (6 bases). The CDR3 is 14 amino acids. Germline CDR1 is SEHNR and CDR2 is FQNEAQ (reference sequence). The germline V and J ends were trimmed by 1 base and 6 bases, with 9 bases remaining between them. The CDR3 loop reads CASSLDGRPGELFF. Here the CDR3 DNA reads TGTGCCAGCAGCTTAGACGGGAGACCCGGGGAGCTGTTTTTT. The full variable domain, its missing parts supplied by reference TRBV7-9 and TRBJ2-2, is DTGVSQNPRHKITKRGQNVTFRCDPISEHNRLYWYRQTLGQGPEFLTYFQNEAQLEKSRLLSDRFSAERPKGSFSTLEIQRTEQGDSAMYLCASSLDGRPGELFFGEGSRLTVL.

This rearrangement joins TRBV10-3 to TRBJ2-7; D is perhaps TRBD2 (5 bases). With 4 bases removed from V and 2 bases from J, the gap between germline ends came to 9 bases. CDR3 size: 13 residues. Germline V CDR1 and CDR2: ENHRY, SYGVKD. The CDR3 nucleotides are TGTGCCATCAGTGGAGACGGGACCTACGAGCAGTACTTC. Residues: CAISGDGTYEQYF.

The gene calls are TRBV9 and TRBJ2-7; D possibly corresponds to TRBD1 (6 bases). CDR1 and CDR2 (germline): SGDLS, YYNGEE. Trimming took off 4 bases at V and 3 bases at J, with 17 bases between the two ends. The CDR3 is 15 residues long. CDR3 amino acids: CASSTGRRSVYEQYF. Written as DNA, the CDR3 is TGTGCCAGCAGCACAGGGAGAAGGTCTGTCTACGAGCAGTACTTC.

This sequence joins TRBV10-3 and TRBJ2-5, with TRBD1 identical over 7 bases. Trimming removed 3 bases from V and 4 bases from J; junction bases left unmatched: 5. The CDR3 is 14 residues long. The germline CDR1 and CDR2 sequences are ENHRY and SYGVKD. The CDR3 protein is CAISEENRGETQYF. The CDR3, as DNA: TGTGCCATCAGTGAAGAAAACAGGGGAGAGACCCAGTACTTC.

This clone was counted ten times or more. In DNA form, the CDR3 reads TGTGCCAGCAGTCCCACCGGGGAGCTGTTTTTT. The encoded protein is CASSPTGELFF. The chain recombines TRBV6-6 with TRBJ2-2; D remains unclear. V gave up 5 bases and J gave up 4 bases, with 2 bases separating them. The CDR3 is made up of 11 amino acids. CDR1 is MNHNY, CDR2 SVGAGI, per germline (reference sequence).